The TCR beta chain described here comes from a study of OX40 agonist ivuxolimab in advanced cancers. Autoimmune disease history or systemic immunosuppression excluded patients. Baseline was the first blood sampling point, followed by cycle 4 day 1 and cycle 7 day 1. Profiling relied on immunoSEQ multiplex PCR, and the TCRdb table lists in-frame clones only, not all of them. The table includes about 67,000 clones, about 88% detected once. This specimen consisted of CD4+ or CD8+ T cells sorted from blood, obtained in a trial of the OX40 agonist ivuxolimab. The clonotype comes from an adult with an advanced solid tumor such as melanoma, head and neck, liver or kidney cancer.

As DNA, the CDR3 is TGTGCCAGCAGCGACACTCGCAGGGTCGATGACACTGAAGCTTTCTTT. The encoded protein is CASSDTRRVDDTEAFF. The V call is TRBV7-9, the J call TRBJ1-1; TRBD1 is a possible D gene (5 bases). This CDR3 spans 16 amino acids. Germline values: CDR1 SEHNR, CDR2 FQNEAQ (reference sequence). Between the trimmed V and J ends, which lost 5 bases and 3 bases, there was a span of 19 bases.